Listed below are T cell receptor beta chains from one sample, sequenced in a study of blood T cells in healthy people across ages. TCRdb processed the 5' RACE reads anew with MiXCR; each CDR3 protein has one entry. This repertoire shows under 800,000 distinct CDR3 sequences, around 21% found once; its top ten account for approximately 3.6%. Sequenced: blood. The origin of the receptors is a man in his sixties or seventies in good health. The CDR3 runs from the conserved cysteine through the conserved F or W. Fields, in order: clone size, V gene, J gene, D gene, CDR3 protein, CDR3 DNA. D genes are given only for firm matches. Not all rows give a size; the values are once, few, many and, for expanded clones, a class.

clone size: few; V gene: TRBV5-1; J gene: TRBJ2-2; D gene: NA; CDR3 protein: CASSLAVGTRVAGELFF; CDR3 DNA: TGCGCCAGCAGCTTGGCCGTAGGGACACGGGTCGCCGGGGAGCTGTTTTTT
clone size: NA; V gene: TRBV5-5; J gene: TRBJ2-3; D gene: TRBD2; CDR3 protein: CASSSWTSAVTDTQYF; CDR3 DNA: TGTGCCAGCAGCTCCTGGACTAGCGCTGTAACAGATACGCAGTATTTT
clone size: many; V gene: TRBV28; J gene: TRBJ2-7; D gene: TRBD2; CDR3 protein: CASSPQLAVSYEQYF; CDR3 DNA: TGTGCCAGCAGCCCCCAACTAGCGGTCTCCTACGAGCAGTACTTC
clone size: few; V gene: TRBV20-1; J gene: TRBJ2-3; D gene: NA; CDR3 protein: CSAREAQIITDTQYF; CDR3 DNA: TGCAGTGCTAGAGAGGCCCAAATTATTACAGATACGCAGTATTTT
clone size: NA; V gene: TRBV25-1; J gene: TRBJ2-3; D gene: NA; CDR3 protein: CASSELSGTLAADTQYF; CDR3 DNA: TGTGCCAGCAGTGAATTATCCGGGACATTAGCAGCAGATACGCAGTATTTT
clone size: few; V gene: TRBV9; J gene: TRBJ2-3; D gene: TRBD1; CDR3 protein: CASSVGGQGSDTQYF; CDR3 DNA: TGTGCCAGCAGCGTAGGTGGACAGGGGTCGGATACGCAGTATTTT
clone size: NA; V gene: TRBV20-1; J gene: TRBJ1-2; D gene: NA; CDR3 protein: CSANPTLSQNYGYTF; CDR3 DNA: TGCAGTGCTAACCCTACCCTCTCACAGAACTATGGCTACACCTTC
clone size: few; V gene: TRBV29-1; J gene: TRBJ2-1; D gene: NA; CDR3 protein: CSVDGPGQTYNEQFF; CDR3 DNA: TGCAGCGTTGACGGGCCCGGACAGACCTACAATGAGCAGTTCTTC
clone size: NA; V gene: TRBV30; J gene: TRBJ2-3; D gene: TRBD1; CDR3 protein: CAWGLQGADTQYF; CDR3 DNA: TGTGCCTGGGGTCTACAGGGGGCAGATACGCAGTATTTT
clone size: NA; V gene: TRBV6-1; J gene: TRBJ2-3; D gene: TRBD2; CDR3 protein: CASTWRKAGGPDTQYF; CDR3 DNA: TGTGCCAGCACCTGGAGAAAGGCGGGAGGGCCAGATACGCAGTATTTT
clone size: NA; V gene: TRBV28; J gene: TRBJ2-4; D gene: TRBD1; CDR3 protein: CASSLDGGQGNIQCF; CDR3 DNA: TGTGCCAGCAGTCTAGACGGAGGACAGGGAAACATTCAGTGCTTC
clone size: NA; V gene: TRBV11-2; J gene: TRBJ2-6; D gene: NA; CDR3 protein: CASSISGVTGPGANVLTF; CDR3 DNA: TGTGCCAGCAGCATTTCCGGGGTCACTGGACCTGGGGCCAACGTCCTGACTTTC
clone size: NA; V gene: TRBV6-1; J gene: TRBJ2-5; D gene: NA; CDR3 protein: CASSEQPQETQYF; CDR3 DNA: TGTGCCAGCAGTGAACAGCCCCAAGAGACCCAGTACTTC
clone size: NA; V gene: TRBV20-1; J gene: TRBJ2-5; D gene: TRBD1; CDR3 protein: CSAADREKTQYF; CDR3 DNA: TGCAGTGCCGCGGACAGGGAAAAGACCCAGTACTTC
clone size: few; V gene: TRBV5-1; J gene: TRBJ2-6; D gene: NA; CDR3 protein: CASSFITGPGANVLTF; CDR3 DNA: TGCGCCAGCAGCTTCATAACGGGGCCTGGGGCCAACGTCCTGACTTTC
clone size: many; V gene: TRBV20-1; J gene: TRBJ1-4; D gene: TRBD1; CDR3 protein: CSASPTGRGEKLFF; CDR3 DNA: TGCAGTGCTAGTCCGACAGGGCGCGGTGAAAAACTGTTTTTT